These T cell receptor beta chains were read from a single sample in a study of T cell responses to AZD1222 COVID-19 vaccine. The repertoire was sequenced with immunoSEQ multiplex PCR; TCRdb's copy has only in-frame clones and lacks some. The top ten clones hold 8% to 9.5% of a sample with roughly 92,000 clones, nearly 90% of them seen once. This material consisted of peripheral blood, taken on day 0 of AZD1222 vaccination. All receptors come from an adult in good health. The CDR3 runs from the conserved cysteine through the conserved F or W. The D gene is left open where the match is weak. A clone size is listed for some rows: how often the clone was seen (once, few, many), or a class if it is expanded.

j_gene | abundance | v_gene | d_gene | CDR3aa
TRBJ1-2 | - | TRBV20-1 | - | CSAFQNYGYTF
TRBJ2-1 | - | TRBV6-2/TRBV6-3 | TRBD2 | CASSRPTSGTYNEQFF
TRBJ1-5 | few | TRBV4-3 | - | CASSPQWADSNQPQHF
TRBJ2-3 | few | TRBV18 | - | CASSPWDTQYF
TRBJ1-5 | - | TRBV7-9 | - | CASSLQPQHF
TRBJ2-7 | - | TRBV6-5 | - | CASHTLHSYEQYF
TRBJ1-6 | - | TRBV11-2 | - | CASSLDTGSYSPLHF
TRBJ1-1 | - | TRBV3-1/TRBV3-2 | - | CASSRQKVAGDATEAFF
TRBJ1-5 | - | TRBV3-1/TRBV3-2 | - | CASSQVLGSNQPQHF
TRBJ2-7 | - | TRBV5-6 | - | CASSGRVRREQYF
TRBJ1-5 | - | TRBV19 | - | CASSISRNNQPQHF
TRBJ2-7 | - | TRBV7-2 | TRBD1 | CASSYDRGSYEQYF
TRBJ1-5 | - | TRBV6-6 | TRBD1 | CASSYGTGYSNQPQHF
TRBJ1-4 | - | TRBV7-2 | - | CASSSLGQSEKLFF
TRBJ1-2 | - | TRBV12-3/TRBV12-4 | - | CASSPPGYGYTF
TRBJ2-3 | - | TRBV14 | - | CASSQKQGMGVGRTDTQYF
TRBJ1-5 | - | TRBV11-3 | TRBD1 | CASSSAGTADFKYSNQPQHF
TRBJ1-3 | - | TRBV6-6 | - | CASSYSNSRSGNTIYF
TRBJ2-4 | - | TRBV2 | - | CASIGHLGGIQYF
TRBJ1-5 | - | TRBV30 | - | CAWPTIEWAQPQHF
TRBJ1-2 | - | TRBV20-1 | - | CSADRSYGYTF
TRBJ2-5 | - | TRBV3-1/TRBV3-2 | - | CASSTGTPSGTQYF
TRBJ1-5 | - | TRBV3-1/TRBV3-2 | - | CASSQDSQSNQPQHF
TRBJ2-1 | - | TRBV7-9 | TRBD2 | CASTPIGGSSYNEQFF
TRBJ2-5 | - | TRBV3-1/TRBV3-2 | - | CASSQQQETQYF
TRBJ1-2 | - | TRBV19 | - | CASSLGQQAYGYTF
TRBJ1-4 | once | TRBV15 | - | CATSRGPTGSTNEKLFF
TRBJ2-5 | - | TRBV7-9 | - | CASNQPVAAQETQYF
TRBJ2-1 | - | TRBV6-2/TRBV6-3 | - | CASSSYRYEQFF
TRBJ1-6 | - | TRBV3-1/TRBV3-2 | TRBD1 | CASSLGTDNSPLHF
TRBJ1-2 | - | TRBV21-1 | - | CASRTRGRVYGYTF
TRBJ2-7 | once | TRBV6-6 | - | CASSYSGLARPYEQYF
TRBJ2-2 | - | TRBV7-6 | - | CASSLGRRDTGELFF